Listed below are T cell receptor beta chains from one sample, sequenced in a study of a mutant IDH1 vaccine in newly diagnosed glioma. The antigens these receptors bind are not known. This table comes from immunoSEQ multiplex PCR, and its TCRdb copy is limited to in-frame clones, with some not included. The table shows about 30,000 clones, with around 82% occurring only once. The sample in question was PBMCs, obtained from a glioma patient whose treatment included an IDH1 peptide vaccine. These receptors were collected from a man aged 30 to 39 with glioma. The conserved cysteine and the conserved F or W are not part of the CDR3 here. The order of the fields is V gene, J gene, CDR3 protein.

>TRBV30|TRBJ2-3
AWSVVQGNTDTQY
>TRBV27|TRBJ2-3
ASTLSNTQY
>TRBV28|TRBJ1-3
ASSTLNGNTIY
>TRBV10-3|TRBJ2-2
AISATGTSGSGELF
>TRBV19|TRBJ2-7
ASSIQGAKVEQY
>TRBV7-9|TRBJ2-7
ASSLAAILGFEQY
>TRBV5-5|TRBJ2-7
ASSLVGRGYEQY
>TRBV28|TRBJ2-2
ASSLHGGSTGELF
>TRBV9|TRBJ2-7
ASSVRDTDYEQY
>TRBV30|TRBJ2-1
GYNEQF
>TRBV4-2|TRBJ2-1
ASSRTDGLAGVGSTDNEQF
>TRBV18|TRBJ1-4
ASSPSREVFATNEKLF
>TRBV7-8|TRBJ1-5
ASSGGAPRPQH
>TRBV29-1|TRBJ1-1
SARGGAEAF
>TRBV7-2|TRBJ2-5
ASSPTVETQY
>TRBV30|TRBJ1-2
AWAQRSHGGYT
>TRBV10-2|TRBJ1-4
ASKERGGINEKLF
>TRBV27|TRBJ2-1
ASRTGGMNEQF
>TRBV10-3|TRBJ1-1
AIRGGSEGMNTEAF
>TRBV19|TRBJ2-2
ASTRTDTGELF
>TRBV4-3|TRBJ1-4
ASSRTGGSTNEKLF
>TRBV10-3|TRBJ2-3
AISDPASTVTQY
>TRBV19|TRBJ2-5
ASSPRGLAGVETQY
>TRBV7-9|TRBJ1-4
ASSLGVTNEKLF
>TRBV28|TRBJ2-5
ASSSLEERETQY
>TRBV5-1|TRBJ2-5
ASSHDRGGQETQY
>TRBV11-2|TRBJ1-4
ASSFNTGQNEKLF
>TRBV4-1|TRBJ2-1
ASGLGRESRNEQF
>TRBV18|TRBJ1-2
ASSPPLQVYGYT
>TRBV27|TRBJ2-7
ASSFFGGASYEQY
>TRBV18|TRBJ2-7
ASSRPGQLTYEQY
>TRBV28|TRBJ1-1
ASSLRGGRTEAF
>TRBV7-2|TRBJ1-1
ASSRLAGTEAF
>TRBV25-1|TRBJ1-6
ASSEYSPNSPLH
>TRBV7-2|TRBJ1-6
ASSTQGYNSPLH
>TRBV10-1|TRBJ2-7
ASSEVAGQGFEQY
>TRBV18|TRBJ2-7
ASSPLVRGMISYEQY
>TRBV2|TRBJ1-5
ASSFGTGGAGNQPQH
>TRBV28|TRBJ1-3
ASSGGTVLGNTIY
>TRBV5-5|TRBJ2-3
ASSLGPGSGTDTQY
>TRBV6-6|TRBJ1-3
ASSYSPGRGSTIY
>TRBV11-1|TRBJ1-5
ASSYNRNQPQH
>TRBV4-3|TRBJ1-1
ASSRDTLELNTEAF
>TRBV29-1|TRBJ2-7
SVELGGRSYEQY
>TRBV13|TRBJ2-7
ASSLNDGFRRIADYEQY
>TRBV4-3|TRBJ1-1
ASSQGRLNTEAF
>TRBV5-5|TRBJ1-4
ASSLAPARGDEKLF
>TRBV19|TRBJ2-2
ASSIVSHDTGELF
>TRBV4-1|TRBJ2-7
ASSHHRDSYEQY
>TRBV18|TRBJ2-7
ASSPTVSYEQY
>TRBV19|TRBJ1-6
ASSFIGDGSPLH
>TRBV7-6|TRBJ2-7
ASSSDPGSYEQY
>TRBV7-2|TRBJ1-6
ASSVRGGSDSPLH
>TRBV27|TRBJ2-7
ASSSLLSGKSNEQY